Listed below are T cell receptor beta chains from one sample, sequenced in a study of blood T cell repertoires in COVID-19. TCRdb keeps only in-frame clones here, not all; method: immunoSEQ multiplex PCR. The table shows roughly 20,000 clones, with roughly 90% occurring only once. Material: peripheral blood. The receptors were gathered from a man between 65 and 80 years old with active COVID-19. The CDR3 runs from the conserved cysteine through the conserved F or W. Fields, in order: V gene, clone size, D gene, J gene, CDR3 DNA, CDR3 protein. D genes are given only for firm matches. Size values are once, few and many counts, or a class for expanded clones, and some rows have none.

V: TRBV7-3
size: .
D: TRBD1
J: TRBJ1-1
DNA: TGTGCCAGCAGCTTAGAAGGGGGCGAGGTTACAGAAGCTTTCTTT
CDR3: CASSLEGGEVTEAFF

V: TRBV5-5
size: .
D: TRBD2
J: TRBJ2-1
DNA: TGTGCCAGCAGCTTGGTGCTAGCGGGGTCGGGCGAGCAGTTCTTC
CDR3: CASSLVLAGSGEQFF

V: TRBV5-6
size: once
D: TRBD1
J: TRBJ2-7
DNA: TGTGCCAGCAGCACAGGGACAGGCGGTAGCTACGAGCAGTACTTC
CDR3: CASSTGTGGSYEQYF

V: TRBV6-1
size: .
D: TRBD1
J: TRBJ2-7
DNA: TGTGCCAGCAGTGAAATGGACAGGGGGCCCTACGAGCAGTACTTC
CDR3: CASSEMDRGPYEQYF

V: TRBV12-3/TRBV12-4
size: .
D: TRBD1
J: TRBJ1-2
DNA: TGTGCCAGCAGCGGGACAGTTTATGGCTACACCTTC
CDR3: CASSGTVYGYTF

V: TRBV5-1
size: .
D: TRBD1
J: TRBJ2-5
DNA: TGCGCCAGCAGCAGACAGGGAGTCGAGACCCAGTACTTC
CDR3: CASSRQGVETQYF

V: TRBV11-2
size: .
D: .
J: TRBJ2-7
DNA: TGTGCCAGCAGCTTAGATAGGGGTTCCTACGAGCAGTACTTC
CDR3: CASSLDRGSYEQYF

V: TRBV27
size: .
D: TRBD1
J: TRBJ1-5
DNA: TGTGCCAGCAGTTCCGGACAGGGGGTTAATAGCAATCAGCCCCAGCATTTT
CDR3: CASSSGQGVNSNQPQHF

V: TRBV7-9
size: .
D: TRBD2
J: TRBJ2-1
DNA: TGTGCCAGCAGCTTAGCACTAGCGGAGAACAATGAGCAGTTCTTC
CDR3: CASSLALAENNEQFF

V: TRBV5-4
size: .
D: .
J: TRBJ2-5
DNA: TGTGCCAGCAGCTTGGGGCAGGTAGAGACCCAGTACTTC
CDR3: CASSLGQVETQYF

V: TRBV18
size: .
D: TRBD2
J: TRBJ2-2
DNA: TGTGCCAGCTCACCACCGGCTAGCGGGAACACCGGGGAGCTGTTTTTT
CDR3: CASSPPASGNTGELFF

V: TRBV11-2
size: .
D: TRBD2
J: TRBJ2-1
DNA: TGTGCCAGCAGCCCCCGCGCCGGGACGGGGGGGTACAATGAGCAGTTCTTC
CDR3: CASSPRAGTGGYNEQFF

V: TRBV25-1
size: .
D: .
J: TRBJ2-3
DNA: TGTGCCAGCAGAATTCTTCGGGGGTCAGATACGCAGTATTTT
CDR3: CASRILRGSDTQYF

V: TRBV11-2
size: few
D: .
J: TRBJ2-2
DNA: TGTGCCAGCACCTATGCAGGGGCCGGGGAGCTGTTTTTT
CDR3: CASTYAGAGELFF

V: TRBV5-1
size: .
D: TRBD2
J: TRBJ2-5
DNA: TGCGCCAGCAGCTTGTCTAGCGGTGAAGAGACCCAGTACTTC
CDR3: CASSLSSGEETQYF

V: TRBV19
size: .
D: TRBD2
J: TRBJ2-5
DNA: TGTGCCAGTAGTAGACGGACTAGCGGGACCCAAGAGACCCAGTACTTC
CDR3: CASSRRTSGTQETQYF

V: TRBV4-2
size: .
D: TRBD2
J: TRBJ2-2
DNA: TGTGCCAGCAGCCTGCGAGTTAGCGGGAATGACGGGGAGCTGTTTTTT
CDR3: CASSLRVSGNDGELFF

V: TRBV3-1/TRBV3-2
size: .
D: TRBD1
J: TRBJ2-3
DNA: TGTGCCAGCAGCCTCAGACAGGGTTGGACAGATACGCAGTATTTT
CDR3: CASSLRQGWTDTQYF

V: TRBV2
size: .
D: .
J: TRBJ2-7
DNA: TGTGCCAGCAGACCTACAGGGGAGGACTACGAGCAGTACTTC
CDR3: CASRPTGEDYEQYF

V: TRBV6-4
size: .
D: .
J: TRBJ1-1
DNA: TGTGCCAGCAGTGACTCTCACACCAACACTGAAGCTTTCTTT
CDR3: CASSDSHTNTEAFF